This TCR beta chain was recorded in a study of shared clonotypes between healthy human individuals. The wider study: CD4 naive and memory got three plates each, CD8 naive two, CD8 memory one.

Study results and limitations: Generally, naive subsets came out with larger estimated richness than memory subsets.

Source study methods: ImmunoSEQ only sent back junction sequences with no quality scores, so filtering was done differently. Sequenced by immunoSEQ multiplex PCR; TCRdb stores in-frame clones only, minus some. That table gives V, J and clone size, and the DNA gave D and trimming. The table lists around 2,000,000 clones, about 95% of them singletons. The naive CD8 population came from CD45RO-negative cells selected for CCR7, without terminally differentiated effector memory CD45RA+ cells. Note on this clone: Its antigen remains unidentified.

The length of the CDR3 is 14 residues. J lost 1 base, V lost 5 bases, and 4 bases had no gene match. The germline V gene has CDR1 LNHDA and CDR2 SQIVND (reference sequence). The V and J genes are TRBV19 and TRBJ1-1; 7 positions agree with TRBD1. Sequencing was performed on naive CD8+ T cells sorted from blood. This receptor was taken from a man aged 18 to 29 in good health. CDR3 in DNA: TGTGCCAGTAGTTCCAGGGGGGAGAACACTGAAGCTTTCTTT. This gives the protein CASSSRGENTEAFF.